This T cell receptor beta chain was documented in a study of response to subunit inactivated influenza vaccine. The germline V gene has CDR1 SNHLY and CDR2 FYNNEI. The V gene end was trimmed by 10 bases and the J gene end by 5 bases; junction bases not matched to a gene: 11. The CDR3 is made up of 15 amino acids. This clonotype was counted a few times. The antigen remains undetermined. Study results and limitations: It was the authors' suggestion that each seasonal influenza vaccination recruits few new T cells.

TCRdb ran MiXCR on the RT-PCR reads and lists one entry per CDR3 protein. The profile shows more than 450,000 distinct CDR3 sequences, about 8% of them singletons. V gene TRBV2 combines with J gene TRBJ2-1; 10 bases line up with TRBD2. Material: PBMCs from blood, obtained less than 30 months after vaccination. This TCR was sampled from a man between 50 and 69 years old who received an inactivated influenza vaccine. This CDR3 reads CATQPPSGRDNEQFF. The CDR3 DNA sequence: TGTGCCACCCAGCCACCTAGCGGGAGAGACAATGAGCAGTTCTTC.